The 10 T cell receptor beta chains in this list originate from one sample, sequenced in a study of cytomegalovirus exposure and HLA in healthy donors. PCR was performed using 60 Vbeta and 13 Jbeta primers. Produced via immunoSEQ multiplex PCR; TCRdb's table is partial and in-frame only. This sample has about 130,000 clones, with approximately 79% found just once. The sequenced material came from PBMCs. These receptors were taken from a man aged 18 to 29 in good health and CMV-seropositive.

This chain joins TRBV4-2 and TRBJ2-7; 7 bases fit TRBD2. The CDR3 consists of 11 residues. The V segment lost 4 bases and the J segment 7 bases; nucleotides outside the gene matches: 1. The germline gives CDR1 LGHNA, CDR2 YNFKEQ. CDR3 sequence (DNA): TGTGCCAGCAGCCGAGCGGGGGAGCAGTACTTC. Its protein is CASSRAGEQYF.

For the CDR3, the DNA is TGTGCCAGCAGCTCTGGTCACGGGTCGGGCGAGCAGTACTTC. It yields the protein CASSSGHGSGEQYF. This rearrangement joins TRBV5-6 to TRBJ2-7; D is ambiguous. CDR3 length: 14 amino acids. Per germline, CDR1 SGHDT and CDR2 YYEEEE. V was trimmed by 3 bases and J by 6 bases, leaving 16 bases between them.

This chain connects TRBV11-3 to TRBJ1-4; the D gene is possibly TRBD1 (5 bases). The CDR3 has 13 amino acids. Germline V CDR1 and CDR2: SGHNT, YENEEA. Trimming pared 5 bases from V and 3 bases from J, leaving 7 bases between. The CDR3 spells CASSRGANEKLFF. The CDR3 DNA is TGTGCCAGCAGCCGGGGGGCTAATGAAAAACTGTTTTTT.

Concerning this clone: A junction boundary mismatches the germline segment, possibly from a read error. This sequence joins TRBV7-4 and TRBJ2-7, with TRBD1 matching over 10 bases. Germline CDR1 and CDR2: SGHVT and SQSDAQ. The CDR3 spans 14 residues. The CDR3, as DNA: TGTGCCAGCAGCTTAGAGGGACAGGGGTACGAGCGGTACTTC. Protein sequence: CASSLEGQGYERYF.

The genes are TRBV6-5 and TRBJ2-5; D is unresolved. This CDR3 comprises 12 residues. The V end was cut by 6 bases, the J end by 5 bases, with 10 bases between. Germline-derived CDR1 and CDR2 are MNHEY and SVGAGI. CDR3 bases: TGTGCCAGCAGCCAAAGTCGGGAGACCCAGTACTTC. As protein: CASSQSRETQYF.

The J gene is TRBJ2-3, the V gene TRBV7-9, with 7 bases lining up with TRBD2. V gave up 4 bases and J gave up 8 bases; unmatched junction bases: 9. This CDR3 has 14 amino acids. Germline values: CDR1 SEHNR, CDR2 FQNEAQ (reference sequence). For the CDR3, the DNA is TGTGCCAGCAGCTCCTCGACTAGCAGTGTTACGCAGTATTTT. Protein product: CASSSSTSSVTQYF.

This chain joins TRBV5-1 and TRBJ1-4, with D unclear. Between the trimmed V and J ends, which lost 0 bases and 0 bases, there was a span of 6 bases. The CDR3 covers 15 residues. Germline CDR1 is SGHRS and CDR2 is YFSETQ. Written as DNA, the CDR3 is TGCGCCAGCAGCTTGGACTCAACAACTAATGAAAAACTGTTTTTT. Translating it yields CASSLDSTTNEKLFF.

The chain is built from TRBV4-2 and TRBJ1-1; D gene ambiguous. Germline V gene lookup returns CDR1 LGHNA and CDR2 YNFKEQ. This CDR3 is 18 amino acids long. V was trimmed by 7 bases and J by 4 bases, leaving 28 bases between them. CDR3 sequence reads: CASTTTKAVRARTTEAFF. The DNA for the CDR3 is TGTGCCAGCACCACAACCAAAGCGGTTCGGGCCCGCACCACTGAAGCTTTCTTT.

The V and J genes are TRBV5-1 and TRBJ2-1, with 9 bases aligning to TRBD2. With V trimmed by 4 bases and J by 0 bases, 14 bases remained unmatched. CDR1 is SGHRS, CDR2 YFSETQ, per germline. There are 19 residues in the CDR3. The CDR3 sequence: CASSPRLAGTARSYNEQFF. CDR3 coding DNA: TGCGCCAGCAGCCCTCGGCTAGCGGGGACAGCCCGCTCCTACAATGAGCAGTTCTTC.

This sequence joins TRBV4-3 and TRBJ2-5; 12 nucleotides match TRBD2. After removal of 0 bases from V and 5 bases from J, the junction contained 16 bases not matched to a gene. The CDR3 spans 20 residues. Germline V gene sequence: CDR1 LGHNA, CDR2 YSLEER. The CDR3 DNA reads as TGCGCCAGCAGCCAAGAAGGGCAGCTAGCGGGAGGGCCAAGTAGGGAGACCCAGTACTTC. Its protein product is CASSQEGQLAGGPSRETQYF.